One T cell receptor beta chain is described in this entry. Its antigen is currently unknown. Method: immunoSEQ multiplex PCR; TCRdb's copy keeps in-frame clones and lacks some. The table has tens of thousands of clones, 95% to 97% seen once; the top ten hold about 1.5%. The germline V gene has CDR1 SGHNT and CDR2 YYREEE (reference sequence). V dropped 4 bases and J dropped 5 bases, with 11 bases sitting between them. CDR3 size: 13 residues. This entry comes from a study of cytomegalovirus exposure and HLA in healthy donors. Study-wide context: Later analysis reported that the approximately 120 validation repertoires shared the platform of the roughly 630 first-cohort repertoires. General observations from the study: Generally TCR sequences proved uncommon, though certain public TCRs appeared in numerous donors. It was reported that the classifier diagnosed cytomegalovirus status with high specificity and sensitivity in both the original and validation cohorts.

The chain combines TRBV5-4 with TRBJ2-3; tentatively, D is TRBD1 (5 bases). The sample comprised PBMCs. This TCR came from a man younger than 35 in good health and CMV-seropositive. The CDR3 DNA is TGTGCCAGCAGCCGGTATAGGGGAGATACGCAGTATTTT. It yields the protein CASSRYRGDTQYF.